This TCR beta chain was identified in a study of cytomegalovirus exposure and HLA in healthy donors. Whole-study context: Sequencing of 150 million to 200 million T cells in an earlier analysis found 100 million to 140 million unique TCR beta sequences.

Per the germline V gene, CDR1 is SGHDT and CDR2 is YYEEEE. V was trimmed by 4 bases and J by 7 bases, leaving 17 bases between them. The length of the CDR3 is 14 residues. With 60 Vbeta and 13 Jbeta primers, the PCR was carried out. The assay was immunoSEQ multiplex PCR, and TCRdb's table has in-frame clones only and misses some. Of roughly 200,000 clones in the sample, roughly 9.5% were seen once. To note about this clone: Its cognate antigen is unknown.

Broader study findings: Analyses of presence and absence presupposed an approximately uniform sequencing depth across donors.

The clonotype comes from a woman aged 30 to 39 in good health and CMV-seropositive. J is TRBJ1-1 and V is TRBV5-6; D unclear. The sequenced material came from PBMCs. CDR3 sequence reads: CASSGSQEILEAFF. The CDR3 DNA follows: TGTGCCAGCAGCGGGAGCCAGGAAATACTTGAAGCTTTCTTT.